The 9 T cell receptor beta chains below all came from one sample that was sequenced in a study of blood T cell repertoires in COVID-19. Sequencing was performed with immunoSEQ multiplex PCR; in TCRdb, only in-frame clones are kept and a portion is missing. The table shows roughly 180,000 clones, with approximately 80% occurring only once. The sample was PBMCs or T cells enriched from blood (not recorded which). The receptors were gathered from a woman in her fifties or sixties who had recovered from COVID-19.

The V call is TRBV7-9, the J call TRBJ1-2; no definite D call. CDR1 and CDR2 from the germline V gene are SEHNR and FQNEAQ (reference sequence). The length of the CDR3 is 12 residues. Trimming pared 1 base from V and 4 bases from J, leaving 4 bases between. The CDR3 spells CASSLGGYGYTF. Written as DNA, the CDR3 is TGTGCCAGCAGCTTAGGAGGCTATGGCTACACCTTC.

This chain joins TRBV19 and TRBJ1-5, with no clear D. V was trimmed by 3 bases and J by 5 bases, leaving 14 bases between them. The germline gives CDR1 LNHDA, CDR2 SQIVND (reference sequence). The CDR3 consists of 15 residues. The CDR3 coding sequence is TGTGCCAGTAGTATCGTTCGGGGATCAGATCAGCCCCAGCATTTT. Amino acid sequence: CASSIVRGSDQPQHF.

Regarding this clone: An end of the junction differs from the germline gene, which may be a read error. The genes are TRBV4-1 and TRBJ2-1; 8 nucleotides line up with TRBD2. CDR1 is MGHRA and CDR2 is YSYEKL in the germline V gene. The CDR3 has 12 amino acids. This chain's CDR3 is CASSPIGLALIF. The CDR3 DNA is TGCGCCAGCAGCCCTATCGGACTAGCACTGATCTTC.

The rearrangement uses TRBV7-2 and TRBJ2-4; TRBD2 matches at 10 bases. The CDR3 spans 17 residues. Unmatched junction bases numbered 7, after V lost 5 bases and J lost 0 bases. Germline V lookup: CDR1 SGHTA, CDR2 FQGNSA. The CDR3 nucleotides are TGTGCCAGCAGCCCATGGACTAGCGGAGTAGCCAAAAACATTCAGTACTTC. Its protein is CASSPWTSGVAKNIQYF.

This clone was found once. The rearrangement links TRBV19 to TRBJ1-6; D not resolved. Germline CDR1 LNHDA, CDR2 SQIVND (reference sequence). The CDR3 length is 15 residues. Trimming took 1 base from V and 7 from J, leaving 11 bases between them. CDR3 loop: CASSIGAVENSPLHF. The CDR3 DNA is TGTGCCAGTAGTATAGGTGCTGTGGAGAATTCACCCCTCCACTTT.

As DNA, the CDR3 is TGCGCCAGCAGCTTGGGAGTCAGGGCCAACGCTGGCTACACCTTC. It specifies CASSLGVRANAGYTF. The chain combines TRBV5-1 with TRBJ1-2, with D possibly matching TRBD1 (5 bases). V dropped 0 bases and J dropped 7 bases, with 16 bases sitting between them. Germline CDR1 SGHRS, CDR2 YFSETQ. The CDR3 contains 15 residues.

J is TRBJ1-1 and V is TRBV12-3 or TRBV12-4, with D uncertain. V was clipped by 8 bases and J by 1 base, with 11 bases between them. This CDR3 region has 13 residues. This CDR3 is CASELQPNTEAFF. The CDR3 region has the DNA TGTGCCAGCGAATTACAGCCGAACACTGAAGCTTTCTTT.

This clone came up once. The gene calls are TRBV11-2 and TRBJ1-5; no clear D gene. Germline V lookup: CDR1 SGHAT, CDR2 FQNNGV. CDR3 length: 14 residues. Trimming shortened V by 0 bases and J by 2 bases, and 5 bases separated the two germline ends. CDR3 in amino acids: CASSLDSGNQPQHF. The CDR3 nucleotides are TGTGCCAGCAGCTTAGACAGTGGCAATCAGCCCCAGCATTTT.

As DNA, the CDR3 is TGCGCCAGCAGCCGTGGGGGACAGGGGGATTTGGTCTATGGCTACACCTTC. The encoded protein is CASSRGGQGDLVYGYTF. The chain employs TRBV5-1 and TRBJ1-2; TRBD1 agrees at 11 bases. CDR1 and CDR2 (germline): SGHRS, YFSETQ. The V gene end was trimmed by 4 bases and the J gene end by 4 bases; junction bases not matched to a gene: 12. The CDR3 covers 17 residues.